The clone carrying this T cell receptor (beta chain) appeared many times. Its antigen is unidentified. The data are from a study of T cell repertoires in cytomegalovirus infection. TCRdb re-called the reads with MiXCR, one entry per CDR3 protein. The sample holds some 150,000 distinct CDR3 sequences, about 32% seen once. The CDR3 runs 15 residues. V gave up 6 bases and J gave up 1 base, with 13 bases separating them. Germline CDR1 reads MDHEN; CDR2 reads SYDVKM. This clonotype originated in a human donor in good health (CMV status not recorded). Some clones in this sample may be carry-over from other donors' samples. Sequencing was performed on CD8+ T cells from cultured PBMCs, taken from culture after CMV antigen stimulation. This chain links TRBV28 with TRBJ1-5, with a tentative D call TRBD1 (5 bases). The CDR3 loop reads CASSQGDFSNQPQHF. CDR3 nucleotide sequence: TGTGCCAGCAGCCAAGGGGACTTCAGCAATCAGCCCCAGCATTTT.